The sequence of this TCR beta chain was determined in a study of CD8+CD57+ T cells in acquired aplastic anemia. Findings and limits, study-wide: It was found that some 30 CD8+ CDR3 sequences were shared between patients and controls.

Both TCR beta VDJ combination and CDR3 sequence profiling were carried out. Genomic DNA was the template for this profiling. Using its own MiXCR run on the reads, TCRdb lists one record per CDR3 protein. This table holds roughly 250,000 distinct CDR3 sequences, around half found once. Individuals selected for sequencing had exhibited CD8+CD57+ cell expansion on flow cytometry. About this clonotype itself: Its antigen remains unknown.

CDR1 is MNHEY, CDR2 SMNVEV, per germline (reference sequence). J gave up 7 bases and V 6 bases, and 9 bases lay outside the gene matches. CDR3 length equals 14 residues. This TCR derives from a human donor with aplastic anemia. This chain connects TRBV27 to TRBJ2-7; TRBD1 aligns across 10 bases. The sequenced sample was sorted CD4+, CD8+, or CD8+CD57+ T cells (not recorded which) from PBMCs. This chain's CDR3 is CASSPGTGVREQYF. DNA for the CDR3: TGTGCCAGCAGCCCCGGGACAGGGGTCCGGGAGCAGTACTTC.